The rows below give T cell receptor beta chains drawn from one sample of a study of T cells in Graves' hyperthyroidism and ophthalmopathy. In TCRdb, the multiplex PCR reads were re-called with MiXCR into one record per CDR3 protein. The table has about 540,000 distinct CDR3 sequences, 46% seen once. The sample taken for sequencing was peripheral blood or thyroid tissue (not recorded which). The receptors were sampled from a woman under 30 with Graves' hyperthyroidism. CDR3s include the opening cysteine and the closing phenylalanine or tryptophan. A D gene is named only where the DNA matches it firmly. Clone size is given for some rows only: seen once, a few or many times, or a class if the clone is expanded.

J,size,V,D,DNA,CDR3
TRBJ2-7,many,TRBV29-1,NA,TGCAGCGCCCTGGACGGAGCCTACGAGCAGTACTTC,CSALDGAYEQYF
TRBJ2-2,few,TRBV7-2,NA,TGTGCCAGCAGCTTGGGGTGGGAGGCCACCGGGGAGCTGTTTTTT,CASSLGWEATGELFF
TRBJ2-7,NA,TRBV6-4,NA,TGTGCCGGCAGTTTATCGAACCTATACGAGCAGTACTTC,CAGSLSNLYEQYF
TRBJ1-5,NA,TRBV9,NA,TGTGCCAGCAGCGTGGACGGATACAATCAGCCCCAGCATTTT,CASSVDGYNQPQHF
TRBJ2-7,NA,TRBV11-1,NA,TGTGCCAGCAGCTTAGTCCCTCGCGGCTACGAGCAGTACTTC,CASSLVPRGYEQYF
TRBJ2-7,many,TRBV12-3/TRBV12-4,NA,TGTGCCAGCAGTTTTTCGGTAGGAAGAGGCGACGAGCAGTACTTC,CASSFSVGRGDEQYF
TRBJ1-5,many,TRBV6-1,TRBD1,TGTGCCAGCAGTACAGGGGGGAATCAGCCCCAGCATTTT,CASSTGGNQPQHF
TRBJ2-5,NA,TRBV29-1,NA,TGCAGCGTCAGAATATGGGGGAGTTCAGATACGCAGTACTTC,CSVRIWGSSDTQYF
TRBJ2-7,NA,TRBV11-1,NA,TGTGCCAGCAGCGAACAGGGTCTTTGGGACGAGCAGTACTTC,CASSEQGLWDEQYF
TRBJ2-7,many,TRBV10-1,NA,TGCGCCAGGCTACGTACCTACGAGCAGTACTTC,CARLRTYEQYF
TRBJ2-7,many,TRBV12-3/TRBV12-4,TRBD2,TGTGCCAGCAGTTGGCAGCGGGGGTCCGAGCAGTACTTC,CASSWQRGSEQYF
TRBJ2-5,many,TRBV7-9,NA,TGTGCCAGCACCAACCCCACCACAGGGGACTACCAAGAGACCCAGTACTTC,CASTNPTTGDYQETQYF
TRBJ1-3,NA,TRBV7-3,NA,TGTGCCAGCAGCCAACCCAAGATTAGCGGGAACACCATATATTTT,CASSQPKISGNTIYF
TRBJ2-1,NA,TRBV11-2,NA,TGTGCCAGCAGCCAAAAGAGGACTAATGAGCAGTTCTTC,CASSQKRTNEQFF
TRBJ2-7,many,TRBV4-1,TRBD2,TGCGCCAGCAGCCAAGCTGCGGGAGGGCTCTACGAGCAGTACTTC,CASSQAAGGLYEQYF
TRBJ2-6,NA,TRBV24-1,TRBD1,TGTGCCACCAGTTCAAGGACAGGGAGCAACACTGAAGCTTTC,CATSSRTGSNTEAF
TRBJ2-7,NA,TRBV7-8,TRBD2,TGTGCCAGCAGCCAAGATTTCAGGGACCTAGCGGATTCCTACGAGCAGTACTTC,CASSQDFRDLADSYEQYF
TRBJ2-5,many,TRBV15,NA,TGTGCCACCAGCAGAGATTTGAAGGGGCCAGAGACCCAGTACTTC,CATSRDLKGPETQYF
TRBJ2-5,NA,TRBV7-9,TRBD1,TGTGCCACCTCGAGGACAGGGGACGAGACCCAGTACTTC,CATSRTGDETQYF
TRBJ1-5,many,TRBV9,NA,TGTGCCAGCACGGGCGGAGGACTGCAGCCCCAGCATTTT,CASTGGGLQPQHF